These 11 T cell receptor beta chains came from one sample sequenced in a study of T cells after yellow fever vaccination. Via MiXCR, TCRdb re-called the 5' RACE reads, giving one row per CDR3 protein. The sample records about 630,000 distinct CDR3 sequences, roughly 12% being singletons. This material consisted of PBMCs, taken on the day of the yellow fever booster vaccination. These receptors were taken from a man in his thirties or forties who received the YFV17D yellow fever vaccine.

This sequence joins TRBV12-3 or TRBV12-4 and TRBJ2-1; 9 bases are shared with TRBD2. V shed 2 bases and J 4 bases; nucleotides not matched to a gene: 3. The CDR3 contains 15 residues. As DNA, the CDR3 is TGTGCCAGCAGTTTAAGACTAGCGGAATACAATGAGCAGTTCTTC. As protein: CASSLRLAEYNEQFF.

This clonotype came up a few times. V and J are TRBV5-1 and TRBJ2-1; a possible D gene is TRBD1 (8 bases). V shed 3 bases and J shed 2 bases, with 12 bases lying between them. Per the germline V gene, CDR1 is SGHRS and CDR2 is YFSETQ. There are 15 residues in the CDR3. The chain's CDR3 is CASSWGGQAYNEQFF. DNA of the CDR3: TGCGCCAGCAGCTGGGGGGGACAGGCCTACAATGAGCAGTTCTTC.

This clonotype was detected once. CDR3 coding DNA: TGTGCCAGCAGAGGACGGAGCCGGGACGTAAACTACGAGCAGTACTTC. Its protein product is CASRGRSRDVNYEQYF. The V gene is TRBV5-5, the J gene TRBJ2-7; either TRBD1 or TRBD2 may supply D (5 bases each). The CDR3 runs 16 residues. With 5 bases removed from V and 3 bases from J, the gap between germline ends came to 21 bases. Germline CDR1 and CDR2: SGHKS and YYEKEE (reference sequence).

Many counts were recorded for this clonotype. The chain combines TRBV5-4 with TRBJ2-1; 9 bases agree with TRBD2. With 2 bases clipped from V and 2 bases from J, the junction kept 2 bases outside the gene matches. This CDR3 spans 15 amino acids. The germline CDR1 and CDR2 sequences are SGHNT and YYREEE (reference sequence). Here the CDR3 reads CASSLGGRAYNEQFF. In DNA, the CDR3 is TGTGCCAGCAGCTTAGGCGGGAGGGCCTACAATGAGCAGTTCTTC.

This clonotype was detected a few times. This chain links TRBV28 with TRBJ2-2, with D possibly being TRBD1 or TRBD2 (5 bases each). Trimming left V 6 bases short and J 1 base short, with 15 bases between. Looked up from germline, CDR1 is MDHEN and CDR2 is SYDVKM. The CDR3 covers 16 residues. The CDR3: CASRPGDVKNTGELFF. The CDR3 coding sequence is TGTGCCAGCAGGCCTGGGGACGTAAAGAACACCGGGGAGCTGTTTTTT.

The chain has TRBV29-1 and TRBJ2-1; D gene ambiguous. The CDR3 is 11 amino acids. Deletions cut 2 bases from V and 12 bases from J, with 11 bases between. In germline, CDR1 is SQVTM, CDR2 ANQGSEA. In DNA, the CDR3 is TGCAGCGTTGAATACGCCTTGGGGCAGTTCTTC. This translates into CSVEYALGQFF.

This clonotype came up many times. V and J are TRBV5-1 and TRBJ2-1, with D possibly being TRBD2 (6 bases). CDR3 length equals 15 residues. Germline V gene data show CDR1 as SGHRS and CDR2 as YFSETQ. V was cut by 4 bases and J by 8 bases, with 19 bases left in between. The CDR3, as DNA: TGCGCCAGCAGCCCTCCCCTAGCGAGAGGGGATGAGCAGTTCTTC. It yields the protein CASSPPLARGDEQFF.

V is TRBV12-3 or TRBV12-4 and J is TRBJ2-2, with 10 bases identical to TRBD2. J was trimmed by 4 bases and V by 5 bases; bases with no gene match: 7. The CDR3 runs 16 residues. CDR3 in amino acids: CASSTSGLASTGELFF. CDR3 sequence (DNA): TGTGCCAGCAGTACCTCGGGACTAGCGAGCACCGGGGAGCTGTTTTTT.

The J gene is TRBJ2-7, the V gene TRBV29-1; TRBD1 matches at 8 bases. The CDR3 consists of 15 residues. After removal of 8 bases from V and 3 bases from J, the junction contained 15 bases not matched to a gene. Germline V lookup: CDR1 SQVTM, CDR2 ANQGSEA. CDR3 region: CSIVPTGGNSYEQYF. The CDR3 nucleotides are TGCAGCATTGTACCCACAGGGGGAAATAGCTACGAGCAGTACTTC.

The chain is built from TRBV5-1 and TRBJ2-7; no clear D. Trimming took 0 bases from V and 0 from J, leaving 10 bases between them. CDR3 length: 15 amino acids. Germline V gives CDR1 SGHRS, CDR2 YFSETQ. The DNA of the CDR3 is TGCGCCAGCAGCTTGGGCTTTCTCAACTCCTACGAGCAGTACTTC. It encodes CASSLGFLNSYEQYF. The full variable domain, with the rest looked up from reference TRBV5-1 and TRBJ2-7, is KAGVTQTPRYLIKTRGQQVTLSCSPISGHRSVSWYQQTPGQGLQFLFEYFSETQRNKGNFPGRFSGRQFSNSRSEMNVSTLELGDSALYLCASSLGFLNSYEQYFGPGTRLTVT.

This clonotype has just a few counts. The CDR3 DNA reads TGCGCCAGCAGTCAATTAGGAGAGAAGAGGGGGGACCCAGATACGCAGTATTTT. This gives the protein CASSQLGEKRGDPDTQYF. The rearrangement links TRBV23-1 to TRBJ2-3, with D perhaps being TRBD1 or TRBD2 (6 bases each). TRBV23-1 is sorted into the ORF group, with uncertain function. V gave up 1 base and J gave up 4 bases, with 21 bases separating them. This CDR3 has 18 residues.